This section outlines one T cell receptor beta chain sequence together with its context. In the original analysis: Estimation of nucleated cell counts was performed using reference gene primer amplification. TCRdb keeps only in-frame clones here, not all; method: immunoSEQ multiplex PCR. The DNA was the basis for D and trimming; V, J and clone size are from that table. The sample contains under 300,000 clones, approximately 86% of which appear only once. These data belong to a study of blood T cell repertoires in COVID-19. Study summary: The study drew acute and convalescent COVID-19 samples from the United States, Italy and Spain.

Trimming cost V 6 bases and J 7 bases, with 16 bases left between them. Germline lookup yields CDR1 MDHEN and CDR2 SYDVKM. This CDR3 contains 15 residues. The clonotype was recovered from a woman aged 60-75 years with active or convalescent COVID-19. The chain carries TRBV28 and TRBJ1-6; D call uncertain. Source material: peripheral blood. CDR3 sequence: CASSNGLARNSPLHF. CDR3 sequence (DNA): TGTGCCAGCAGCAATGGACTCGCGCGGAATTCACCCCTCCACTTT.